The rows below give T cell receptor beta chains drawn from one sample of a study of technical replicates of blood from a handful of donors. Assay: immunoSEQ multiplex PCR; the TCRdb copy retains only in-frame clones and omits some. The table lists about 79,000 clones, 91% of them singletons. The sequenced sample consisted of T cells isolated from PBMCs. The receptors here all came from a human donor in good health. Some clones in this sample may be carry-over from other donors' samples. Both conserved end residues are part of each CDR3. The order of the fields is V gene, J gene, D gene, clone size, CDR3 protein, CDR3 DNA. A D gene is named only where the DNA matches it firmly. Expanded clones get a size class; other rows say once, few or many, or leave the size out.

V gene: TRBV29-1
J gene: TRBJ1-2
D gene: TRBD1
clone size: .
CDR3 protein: CSVEPGQGRGYTF
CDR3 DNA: TGCAGCGTGGAACCGGGACAGGGTAGAGGCTACACCTTC

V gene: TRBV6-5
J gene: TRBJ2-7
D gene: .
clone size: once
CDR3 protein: CASSYSRGFTYEQYF
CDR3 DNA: TGTGCCAGCAGTTACTCGAGGGGGTTTACCTACGAGCAGTACTTC

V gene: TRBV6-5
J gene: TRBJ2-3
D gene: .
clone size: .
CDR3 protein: CASNLQGNPDTQYF
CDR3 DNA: TGTGCCAGCAACCTACAGGGAAACCCAGATACGCAGTATTTT

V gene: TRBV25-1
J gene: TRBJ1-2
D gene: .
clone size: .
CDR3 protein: CASTGTDYGYTF
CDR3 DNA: TGTGCCAGCACAGGGACTGACTATGGCTACACCTTC

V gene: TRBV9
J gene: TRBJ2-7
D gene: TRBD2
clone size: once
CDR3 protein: CASSVETAGGPYEQYF
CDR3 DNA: TGTGCCAGCAGCGTAGAGACAGCGGGAGGACCCTACGAGCAGTACTTC

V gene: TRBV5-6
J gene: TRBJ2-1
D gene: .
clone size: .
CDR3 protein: CASSRERYSYNEQFF
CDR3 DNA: TGTGCCAGCAGCCGTGAGCGGTACTCCTACAATGAGCAGTTCTTC

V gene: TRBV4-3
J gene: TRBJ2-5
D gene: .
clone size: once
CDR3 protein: CASSQDVTEETQYF
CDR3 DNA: TGCGCCAGCAGCCAAGATGTTACAGAAGAGACCCAGTACTTC

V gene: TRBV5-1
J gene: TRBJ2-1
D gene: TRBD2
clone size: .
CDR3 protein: CASSPRLAGVGNEQFF
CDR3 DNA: TGCGCCAGCAGCCCCCGACTAGCGGGAGTGGGGAATGAGCAGTTCTTC

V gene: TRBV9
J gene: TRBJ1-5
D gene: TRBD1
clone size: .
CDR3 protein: CASSVGTGLQPQHF
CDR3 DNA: TGTGCCAGCAGCGTAGGGACAGGGCTACAGCCCCAGCATTTT

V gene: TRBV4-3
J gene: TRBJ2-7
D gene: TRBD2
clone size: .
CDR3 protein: CASSQDAGGIYEQYF
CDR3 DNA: TGCGCCAGCAGCCAAGATGCGGGAGGGATATACGAGCAGTACTTC

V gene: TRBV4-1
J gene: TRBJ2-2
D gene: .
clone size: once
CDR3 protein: CASSQERIGVANTGELFF
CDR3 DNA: TGCGCCAGCAGCCAAGAACGGATCGGGGTAGCCAACACCGGGGAGCTGTTTTTT

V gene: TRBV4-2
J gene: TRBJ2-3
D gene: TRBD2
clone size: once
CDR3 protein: CASSQRGSGRATDTQYF
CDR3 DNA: TGTGCCAGCAGCCAGCGGGGGAGCGGGAGGGCCACAGATACGCAGTATTTT

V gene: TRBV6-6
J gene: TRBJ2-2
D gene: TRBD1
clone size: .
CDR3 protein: CASRRTGSGELFF
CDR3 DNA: TGTGCCAGCAGGAGGACAGGGTCCGGGGAGCTGTTTTTT

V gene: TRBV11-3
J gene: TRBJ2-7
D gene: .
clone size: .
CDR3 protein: CASSLGPGYEQYF
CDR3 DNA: TGTGCCAGCAGCTTAGGTCCGGGCTACGAGCAGTACTTC

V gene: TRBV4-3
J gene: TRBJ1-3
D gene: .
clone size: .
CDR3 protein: CASSPGGLSGNTIYF
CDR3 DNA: TGCGCCAGCAGCCCCGGCGGTCTCTCTGGAAACACCATATATTTT

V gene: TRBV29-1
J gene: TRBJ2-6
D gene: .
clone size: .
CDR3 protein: CSVGQASGANVLTF
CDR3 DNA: TGCAGCGTTGGGCAGGCGAGTGGGGCCAACGTCCTGACTTTC

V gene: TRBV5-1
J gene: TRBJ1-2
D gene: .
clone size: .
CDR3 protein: CASSLGDLSIGYTF
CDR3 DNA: TGCGCCAGCAGCTTGGGGGACTTATCAATTGGCTACACCTTC

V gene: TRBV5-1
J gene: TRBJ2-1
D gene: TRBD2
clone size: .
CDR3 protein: CASSPIMTSGMNNEQFF
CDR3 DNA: TGCGCCAGCAGCCCCATTATGACTAGCGGGATGAATAATGAGCAGTTCTTC

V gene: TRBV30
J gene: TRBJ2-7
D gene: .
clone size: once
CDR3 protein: CAWSDRRDSYEQYF
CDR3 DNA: TGTGCCTGGAGTGACAGACGGGACTCCTACGAGCAGTACTTC

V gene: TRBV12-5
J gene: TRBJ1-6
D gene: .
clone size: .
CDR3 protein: CASGLAQAGPKSSYNSPLHF
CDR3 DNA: TGTGCTAGTGGTTTGGCCCAAGCTGGGCCCAAAAGCTCCTATAATTCACCCCTCCACTTT

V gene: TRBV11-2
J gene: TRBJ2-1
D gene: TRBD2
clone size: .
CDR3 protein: CASSHNSGTDEQFF
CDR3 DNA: TGTGCCAGCAGCCATAATAGCGGGACGGATGAGCAGTTCTTC

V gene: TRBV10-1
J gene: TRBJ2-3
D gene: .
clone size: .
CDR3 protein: CASSEISEGPDTQYF
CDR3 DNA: TGCGCCAGCAGCGAAATATCAGAGGGCCCAGATACGCAGTATTTT

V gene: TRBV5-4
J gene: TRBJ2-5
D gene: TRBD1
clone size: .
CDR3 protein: CASSLGGGLETQYF
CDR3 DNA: TGTGCCAGCAGCTTGGGAGGGGGCCTAGAGACCCAGTACTTC

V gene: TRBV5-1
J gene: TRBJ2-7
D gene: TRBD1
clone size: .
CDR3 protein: CASSLEQGSFYEQYF
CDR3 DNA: TGCGCCAGCAGCTTGGAACAGGGGTCTTTTTACGAGCAGTACTTC

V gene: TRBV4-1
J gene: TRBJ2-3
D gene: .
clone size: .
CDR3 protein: CASSHPGTRHSGDTQYF
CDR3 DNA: TGCGCCAGCAGCCATCCCGGGACTCGACATTCGGGAGATACGCAGTATTTT

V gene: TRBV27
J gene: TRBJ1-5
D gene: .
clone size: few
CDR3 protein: CASSLSVNSNQPQHF
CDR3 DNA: TGTGCCAGCAGTTTATCTGTTAATAGCAATCAGCCCCAGCATTTT

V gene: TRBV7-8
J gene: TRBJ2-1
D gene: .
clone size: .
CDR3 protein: CASSLLGNYNEQFF
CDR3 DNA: TGTGCCAGCAGCTTATTGGGCAACTACAATGAGCAGTTCTTC

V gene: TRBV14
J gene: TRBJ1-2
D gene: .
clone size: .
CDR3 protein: CASSQDWAGYAQDGYTF
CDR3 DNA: TGTGCCAGCAGCCAAGATTGGGCGGGCTATGCCCAAGATGGCTACACCTTC

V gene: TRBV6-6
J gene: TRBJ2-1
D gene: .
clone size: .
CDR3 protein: CATDPGMNEQFF
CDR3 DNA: TGTGCCACCGACCCCGGGATGAATGAGCAGTTCTTC

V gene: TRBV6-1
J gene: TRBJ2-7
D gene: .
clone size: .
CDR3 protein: CASRFSGASHYEQYF
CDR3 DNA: TGTGCCAGCAGGTTTTCAGGGGCGTCACACTACGAGCAGTACTTC

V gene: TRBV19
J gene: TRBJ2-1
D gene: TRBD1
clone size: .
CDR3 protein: CASSIAQGPEQFF
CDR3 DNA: TGTGCCAGTAGTATAGCACAGGGGCCTGAGCAGTTCTTC

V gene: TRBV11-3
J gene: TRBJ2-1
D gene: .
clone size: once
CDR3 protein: CASSPGRGFNEQFF
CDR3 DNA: TGTGCCAGCAGTCCGGGACGGGGGTTCAATGAGCAGTTCTTC

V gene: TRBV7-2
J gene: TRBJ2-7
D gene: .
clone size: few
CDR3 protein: CASSLAGVRNEQYF
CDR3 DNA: TGTGCCAGCAGCTTAGCGGGAGTTAGGAACGAGCAGTACTTC

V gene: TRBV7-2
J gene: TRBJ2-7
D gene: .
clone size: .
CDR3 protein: CASSLIVLGLAGNEQYF
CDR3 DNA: TGTGCCAGCAGCTTAATTGTTCTGGGTCTAGCAGGCAACGAGCAGTACTTC

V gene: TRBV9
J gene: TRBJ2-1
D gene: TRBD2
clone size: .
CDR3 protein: CASSVGSGRALEQFF
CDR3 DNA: TGTGCCAGCAGCGTAGGGAGCGGGAGGGCCCTTGAGCAGTTCTTC

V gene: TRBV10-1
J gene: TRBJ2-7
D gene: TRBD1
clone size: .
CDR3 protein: CASSSTGTGFDEQYF
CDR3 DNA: TGCGCCAGCAGCTCAACCGGGACAGGATTCGACGAGCAGTACTTC

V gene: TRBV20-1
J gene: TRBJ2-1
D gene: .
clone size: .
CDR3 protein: CSATGSGEQFF
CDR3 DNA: TGCAGTGCTACAGGGTCAGGTGAGCAGTTCTTC

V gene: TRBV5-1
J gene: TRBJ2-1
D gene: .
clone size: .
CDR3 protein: CASSLWQANNEQFF
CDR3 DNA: TGCGCCAGCAGCCTGTGGCAGGCAAACAATGAGCAGTTCTTC

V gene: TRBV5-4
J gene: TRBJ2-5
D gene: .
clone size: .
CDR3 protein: CASSSRDYQETQYF
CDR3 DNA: TGTGCCAGCAGTTCCCGGGACTACCAAGAGACCCAGTACTTC

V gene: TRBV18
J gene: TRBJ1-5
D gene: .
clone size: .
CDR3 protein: CASSPAGGQPQHF
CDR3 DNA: TGTGCCAGCTCACCCGCGGGGGGGCAGCCCCAGCATTTT

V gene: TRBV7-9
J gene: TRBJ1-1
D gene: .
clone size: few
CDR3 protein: CASSLSDTTEAFF
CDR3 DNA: TGTGCCAGCAGCTTATCGGACACCACTGAAGCTTTCTTT

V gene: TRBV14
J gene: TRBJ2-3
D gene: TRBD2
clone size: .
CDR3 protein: CASSPTSGKLSDTQYF
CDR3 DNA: TGTGCCAGCAGCCCGACTAGCGGGAAATTATCAGATACGCAGTATTTT

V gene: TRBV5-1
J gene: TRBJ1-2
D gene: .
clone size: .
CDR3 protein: CASSLDGGGVYGYTF
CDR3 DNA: TGCGCCAGCAGCTTGGACGGGGGGGGCGTCTATGGCTACACCTTC

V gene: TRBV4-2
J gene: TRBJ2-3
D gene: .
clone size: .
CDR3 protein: CASSLPAEEGGTDTQYF
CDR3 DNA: TGTGCCAGCAGCCTCCCTGCCGAGGAGGGAGGCACAGATACGCAGTATTTT

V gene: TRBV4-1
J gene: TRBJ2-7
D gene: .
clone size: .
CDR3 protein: CASSHRQENYEQYF
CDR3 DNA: TGCGCCAGCAGCCATAGACAGGAGAACTACGAGCAGTACTTC

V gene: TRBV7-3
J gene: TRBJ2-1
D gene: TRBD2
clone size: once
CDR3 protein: CASSYTGTSYNEQFF
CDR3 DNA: TGTGCCAGCAGCTATACCGGGACTAGCTACAATGAGCAGTTCTTC